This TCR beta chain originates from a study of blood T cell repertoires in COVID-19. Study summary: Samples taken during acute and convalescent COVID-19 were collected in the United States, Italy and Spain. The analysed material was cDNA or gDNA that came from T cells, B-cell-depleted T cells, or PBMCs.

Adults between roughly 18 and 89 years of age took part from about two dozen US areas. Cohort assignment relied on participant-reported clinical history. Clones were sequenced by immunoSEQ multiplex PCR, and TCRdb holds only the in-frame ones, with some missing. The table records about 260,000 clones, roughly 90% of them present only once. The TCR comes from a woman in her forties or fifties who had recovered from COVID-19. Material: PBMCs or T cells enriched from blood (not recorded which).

The CDR3 nucleotides are TGTGCCAGCAGCTTAGCCGGGACAGGGGGTATGAACACTGAAGCTTTCTTT. Translated: CASSLAGTGGMNTEAFF. The chain has TRBV7-3 and TRBJ1-1, with TRBD1 matching over 11 bases. After removal of 2 bases from V and 0 bases from J, the junction contained 5 bases not matched to a gene. Looked up from germline, CDR1 is SGHTA and CDR2 is FQGTGA. The CDR3 covers 17 residues.